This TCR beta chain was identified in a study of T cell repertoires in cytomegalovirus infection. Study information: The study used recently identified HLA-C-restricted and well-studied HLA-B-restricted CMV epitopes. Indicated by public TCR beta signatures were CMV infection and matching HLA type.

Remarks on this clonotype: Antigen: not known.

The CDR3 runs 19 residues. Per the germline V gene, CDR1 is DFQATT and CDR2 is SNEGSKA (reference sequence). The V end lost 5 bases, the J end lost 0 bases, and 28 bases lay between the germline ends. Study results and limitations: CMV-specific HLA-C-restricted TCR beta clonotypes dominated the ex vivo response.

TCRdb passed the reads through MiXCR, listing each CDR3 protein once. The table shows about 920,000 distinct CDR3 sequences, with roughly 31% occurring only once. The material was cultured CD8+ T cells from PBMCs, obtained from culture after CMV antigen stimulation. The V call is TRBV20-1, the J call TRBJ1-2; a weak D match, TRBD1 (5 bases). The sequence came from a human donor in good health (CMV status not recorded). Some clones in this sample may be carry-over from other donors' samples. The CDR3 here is CSAQDEVIRSPRANYGYTF. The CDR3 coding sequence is TGCAGTGCTCAAGACGAAGTCATTCGATCCCCCAGGGCTAACTATGGCTACACCTTC.